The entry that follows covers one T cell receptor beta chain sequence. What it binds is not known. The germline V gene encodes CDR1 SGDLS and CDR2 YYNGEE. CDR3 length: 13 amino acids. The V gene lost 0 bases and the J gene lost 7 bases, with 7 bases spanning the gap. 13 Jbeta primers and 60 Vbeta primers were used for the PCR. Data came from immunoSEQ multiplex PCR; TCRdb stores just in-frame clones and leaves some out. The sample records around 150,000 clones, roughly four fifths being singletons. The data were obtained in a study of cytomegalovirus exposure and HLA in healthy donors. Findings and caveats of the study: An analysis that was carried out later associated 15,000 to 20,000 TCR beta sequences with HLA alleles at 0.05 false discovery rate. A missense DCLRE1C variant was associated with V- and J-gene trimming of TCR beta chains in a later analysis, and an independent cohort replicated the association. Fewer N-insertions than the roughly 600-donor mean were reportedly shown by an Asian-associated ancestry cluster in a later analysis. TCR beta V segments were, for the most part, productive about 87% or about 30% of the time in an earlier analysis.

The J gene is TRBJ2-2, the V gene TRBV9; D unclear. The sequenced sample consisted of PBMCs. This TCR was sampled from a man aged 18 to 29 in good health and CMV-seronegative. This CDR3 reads CASSVEAIGELFF. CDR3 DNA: TGTGCCAGCAGCGTAGAAGCGATCGGGGAGCTGTTTTTT. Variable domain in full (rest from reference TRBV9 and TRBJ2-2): DSGVTQTPKHLITATGQRVTLRCSPRSGDLSVYWYQQSLDQGLQFLIQYYNGEERAKGNILERFSAQQFPDLHSELNLSSLELGDSALYFCASSVEAIGELFFGEGSRLTVL.